This record concerns one T cell receptor beta chain sequence. Its matching antigen is unknown. The record originates from a study of siplizumab effects on memory and regulatory T cells. Broader study findings: Researchers could not give a naive or memory phenotype to roughly 80-97% of proliferating CD4+ or CD8+ clones. A small minority of alloreactive clones were mapped to unstimulated subsets. The authors did not confirm suppressive function in proliferating Tregs from siplizumab cultures.

Per sample, 95,000 to 100,000 TCR templates were assayed. Only in-frame clones appear in the TCRdb table, and some are missing; sequencing was by immunoSEQ multiplex PCR. The sample holds about 120,000 clones, about 94% seen once. CDR3 length: 18 residues. Germline V gene sequence: CDR1 ENHRY, CDR2 SYGVKD. After removal of 6 bases from V and 2 bases from J, the junction contained 18 bases not matched to a gene. The V gene is TRBV10-3, the J gene TRBJ2-5; 7 nucleotides line up with TRBD2. Specimen: non-Treg CD4+ T cells sorted from blood. The clonotype was recovered from a human donor in good health. CDR3 region: CAISGGWNSLGLQETQYF. The CDR3 DNA reads as TGTGCCATCAGCGGGGGGTGGAACTCGCTTGGGTTACAAGAGACCCAGTACTTC.